This is a list of T cell receptor beta chains from one sample in a study of CD8+ T cells in alopecia areata. Method: immunoSEQ multiplex PCR; TCRdb's copy keeps in-frame clones and lacks some. The data contain 85,000 to 110,000 clones, 55% of them singletons. The sample was CD4+ T cells sorted from blood. These receptors were collected from a human donor in good health. Each CDR3 is given with its conserved first and last residue. The order of the fields is D gene, J gene, clone size, V gene, CDR3 DNA, CDR3 protein. The D gene is left open where the match is weak. Not all rows give a size; the values are once, few, many and, for expanded clones, a class.

D gene: .; J gene: TRBJ2-7; clone size: .; V gene: TRBV25-1; CDR3 DNA: TGTGCCAGCGCGAGGCGGGGCTACGAGCAGTACTTC; CDR3 protein: CASARRGYEQYF
D gene: TRBD1; J gene: TRBJ1-2; clone size: .; V gene: TRBV7-9; CDR3 DNA: TGTGCTGCAGGGGGGAATAACTATGGCTACACCTTC; CDR3 protein: CAAGGNNYGYTF
D gene: TRBD1; J gene: TRBJ2-2; clone size: .; V gene: TRBV5-6; CDR3 DNA: TGTGCCAGCAGCTTCCTGACAGGGAGCACCGGGGAGCTGTTTTTT; CDR3 protein: CASSFLTGSTGELFF
D gene: .; J gene: TRBJ2-7; clone size: .; V gene: TRBV7-2; CDR3 DNA: TGTGCCAGCAGAAAAGGCCCGGCGGGAGAGCAGTACTTC; CDR3 protein: CASRKGPAGEQYF
D gene: .; J gene: TRBJ2-7; clone size: .; V gene: TRBV10-3; CDR3 DNA: TGTGCCATCAGTCCACAGGGAACCTACGAGCAGTACTTC; CDR3 protein: CAISPQGTYEQYF
D gene: TRBD1; J gene: TRBJ2-7; clone size: .; V gene: TRBV7-9; CDR3 DNA: TGTGCCAGCAGCTTCCCGGGACAGGGACCCGAGCAGTACTTC; CDR3 protein: CASSFPGQGPEQYF
D gene: TRBD1; J gene: TRBJ1-5; clone size: .; V gene: TRBV28; CDR3 DNA: TGTGCCAGCAGTACTAACGGACAGGGCAATCAGCCCCAGCATTTT; CDR3 protein: CASSTNGQGNQPQHF
D gene: .; J gene: TRBJ2-4; clone size: .; V gene: TRBV30; CDR3 DNA: TGTGCCTGGAGTGTACGAGCGGATCACTGGGCCAAAAACATTCAGTACTTC; CDR3 protein: CAWSVRADHWAKNIQYF
D gene: .; J gene: TRBJ1-2; clone size: .; V gene: TRBV6-1; CDR3 DNA: TGTGCCAGCAGTGTGTACGGGAAGGGAGTGAATGGCTACACCTTC; CDR3 protein: CASSVYGKGVNGYTF
D gene: .; J gene: TRBJ1-3; clone size: .; V gene: TRBV28; CDR3 DNA: TGTGCCAGCAGTTTAGGAGGAGGGGCTGGAAACACCATATATTTT; CDR3 protein: CASSLGGGAGNTIYF
D gene: .; J gene: TRBJ1-2; clone size: .; V gene: TRBV6-1; CDR3 DNA: TGTGCCAGCAGTGAAATGGGGATAGGGGGCTACACCTTC; CDR3 protein: CASSEMGIGGYTF
D gene: .; J gene: TRBJ2-5; clone size: few; V gene: TRBV7-2; CDR3 DNA: TGTGCCAGCAGCTTTCAACACCCAGCCCAAGAGACCCAGTACTTC; CDR3 protein: CASSFQHPAQETQYF
D gene: TRBD2; J gene: TRBJ2-1; clone size: .; V gene: TRBV7-2; CDR3 DNA: TGTGCCAGCAGCTTAGTAGGGACTAGTATGGGCAATGAGCAGTTCTTC; CDR3 protein: CASSLVGTSMGNEQFF
D gene: .; J gene: TRBJ1-1; clone size: many; V gene: TRBV29-1; CDR3 DNA: TGCAGCGTTTCCGGTCAGTCGAACACTGAAGCTTTCTTT; CDR3 protein: CSVSGQSNTEAFF
D gene: .; J gene: TRBJ2-7; clone size: .; V gene: TRBV6-6; CDR3 DNA: TGTGCCACCCCGGGGGGCAACGAGCAGTACTTC; CDR3 protein: CATPGGNEQYF
D gene: .; J gene: TRBJ2-7; clone size: .; V gene: TRBV12-5; CDR3 DNA: TGTGCTAGTGGTTTGGGGGAGACGTCCTACGAGCAGTACTTC; CDR3 protein: CASGLGETSYEQYF
D gene: .; J gene: TRBJ2-3; clone size: .; V gene: TRBV29-1; CDR3 DNA: TGCAGCGTTGATCTTTCGCGGGATACGCAGTATTTT; CDR3 protein: CSVDLSRDTQYF
D gene: .; J gene: TRBJ1-4; clone size: .; V gene: TRBV5-1; CDR3 DNA: TGCGCCAGCAGCGAAGCCAGGGGTTCGGAGGAAAAACTGTTTTTT; CDR3 protein: CASSEARGSEEKLFF
D gene: TRBD2; J gene: TRBJ2-7; clone size: .; V gene: TRBV5-1; CDR3 DNA: TGCGCCAGCAGCTCACGCGGGGGACCGGTCTACGAGCAGTACTTC; CDR3 protein: CASSSRGGPVYEQYF
D gene: .; J gene: TRBJ1-1; clone size: .; V gene: TRBV29-1; CDR3 DNA: TGCAGCGTTGAATCGCAGGGGAACACTGAAGCTTTCTTT; CDR3 protein: CSVESQGNTEAFF
D gene: .; J gene: TRBJ1-3; clone size: few; V gene: TRBV29-1; CDR3 DNA: TGCAGCGTTCCCGACAGATCTGGAAACACCATATATTTT; CDR3 protein: CSVPDRSGNTIYF
D gene: .; J gene: TRBJ2-5; clone size: once; V gene: TRBV5-6; CDR3 DNA: TGTGCCAGCAGCTTGCGACGAGGGGAGACCCAGTACTTC; CDR3 protein: CASSLRRGETQYF
D gene: .; J gene: TRBJ2-3; clone size: few; V gene: TRBV7-9; CDR3 DNA: TGTGCCAGCAGCCCCCGGGGCCGGACGGCGGGGGATACGCAGTATTTT; CDR3 protein: CASSPRGRTAGDTQYF
D gene: .; J gene: TRBJ2-7; clone size: .; V gene: TRBV14; CDR3 DNA: TGTGCCAGCAGCCAAGTAGCGGCCTACGAGCAGTACTTC; CDR3 protein: CASSQVAAYEQYF
D gene: TRBD2; J gene: TRBJ2-1; clone size: .; V gene: TRBV29-1; CDR3 DNA: TGCAGCCCCGACGGGCGGGGGGCCCACAATGAGCAGTTCTTC; CDR3 protein: CSPDGRGAHNEQFF
D gene: TRBD1; J gene: TRBJ2-7; clone size: .; V gene: TRBV29-1; CDR3 DNA: TGCAGCGTTGAAGAGGGGGACAGGGGTGTCTACGAGCAGTACTTC; CDR3 protein: CSVEEGDRGVYEQYF
D gene: TRBD1; J gene: TRBJ1-1; clone size: few; V gene: TRBV27; CDR3 DNA: TGTGCCAGCAGTTTGAGACAGGGGATCACTGAAGCTTTCTTT; CDR3 protein: CASSLRQGITEAFF
D gene: .; J gene: TRBJ2-7; clone size: .; V gene: TRBV29-1; CDR3 DNA: TGCAGCGTTGGCCGGGCTCTGACCCCCGGCGAGCAGTACTTC; CDR3 protein: CSVGRALTPGEQYF
D gene: TRBD1; J gene: TRBJ2-2; clone size: .; V gene: TRBV4-3; CDR3 DNA: TGCGCCAGCAGCCAAGAGGGCGGACAGGGGGCCGGGGAGCTGTTTTTT; CDR3 protein: CASSQEGGQGAGELFF
D gene: TRBD2; J gene: TRBJ2-1; clone size: .; V gene: TRBV5-1; CDR3 DNA: TGCGCCAGCAGTTACGCTATAATAGCGGGGGGGCGTGATGAGCAGTTCTTC; CDR3 protein: CASSYAIIAGGRDEQFF
D gene: .; J gene: TRBJ1-1; clone size: .; V gene: TRBV27; CDR3 DNA: TGTGTCAGCAGGGGTGACAGGTGGGGCGTCTTGAACACTGAAGCTTTCTTT; CDR3 protein: CVSRGDRWGVLNTEAFF
D gene: .; J gene: TRBJ1-1; clone size: few; V gene: TRBV29-1; CDR3 DNA: TGCAGCGTTCCAGGGATGAACACTGAAGCTTTCTTT; CDR3 protein: CSVPGMNTEAFF
D gene: TRBD1; J gene: TRBJ2-2; clone size: few; V gene: TRBV28; CDR3 DNA: TGTGCCAGCAGACTAGACAGGGTCCGAACCGGGGAGCTGTTTTTT; CDR3 protein: CASRLDRVRTGELFF
D gene: TRBD1; J gene: TRBJ1-2; clone size: .; V gene: TRBV2; CDR3 DNA: TGTGCCAGCAGGGATCGACAGGGACCTGGCTATGGCTACACCTTC; CDR3 protein: CASRDRQGPGYGYTF
D gene: .; J gene: TRBJ1-5; clone size: .; V gene: TRBV2; CDR3 DNA: TGTGCCAGCAGTTGGGGAGGCTTTGGCAATCAGCCCCAGCATTTT; CDR3 protein: CASSWGGFGNQPQHF
D gene: .; J gene: TRBJ2-2; clone size: .; V gene: TRBV19; CDR3 DNA: TGTGCCACCTTACGCGGGGCCGGGGAGCTGTTTTTT; CDR3 protein: CATLRGAGELFF